This T cell receptor (beta chain) was identified in a study of vaccination and CD4 T cells after COVID-19. Study context: After vaccination, a few convalescent patients were sampled at day 14 and at days 161 to 241. Study-wide results and limits: Spike mono-reactivity held for 304 of 307 vaccine-specific clones in convalescent patients.

The Oncomine TCR Beta short-read assay sequenced DNA from cultured CD4+ T cells. TCRdb processed the PCR reads anew with MiXCR; each CDR3 protein has one entry. The profile covers fewer than 20,000 distinct CDR3 sequences, with approximately 40% appearing a single time and 15% to 20% taken by the ten largest. The time point denotes: late sampling 161 to 241 days after vaccination in a few convalescent patients. Documented treatment: roughly 10-day PBMC culture with coronavirus spike peptide pools or control peptides (ViraFEST assay). Antigen-specific T cells were expanded with peptide pools by ViraFEST, and TCRs were then sequenced. The CDR3 has 16 amino acids. The germline CDR1 and CDR2 sequences are SGHTA and FQGNSA. The junction had 11 bases not matched to a gene; V was cut back by 3 bases and J by 10 bases. A word on this clonotype: Antigen specificity is unknown.

The sample in question was CD4+ T cells from blood, cultured in vitro, obtained about 7 months after SARS-CoV-2 vaccination. The receptor was isolated from a human donor who had recovered from COVID-19. V is TRBV7-2 and J is TRBJ2-1, with 11 nucleotides matching TRBD2. The CDR3 loop is CASSLVGLAGGWEQFF. CDR3 sequence (DNA): TGTGCCAGCAGCTTGGTAGGTCTAGCGGGAGGATGGGAGCAGTTCTTC.